The 20 T cell receptor beta chains listed next were all sequenced from one sample in a study of T cell repertoires in cytomegalovirus infection. TCRdb independently ran MiXCR on the reads; one entry per CDR3 protein. The table includes under 850,000 distinct CDR3 sequences, roughly 35% detected once. Sequenced: PBMCs. All receptors derive from a human donor in good health (CMV status not recorded). Some clones in this sample may be carry-over from other donors' samples.

This clonotype was seen only a few times. The V and J genes are TRBV20-1 and TRBJ1-1; D is ambiguous. Germline values: CDR1 DFQATT, CDR2 SNEGSKA (reference sequence). V was shortened by 5 bases and J by 3 bases, with 13 bases between the two germline ends. This CDR3 is built from 13 residues. The DNA for the CDR3 is TGCAGTGCTCCCCCTGGGCACTACACTGAAGCTTTCTTT. Residues: CSAPPGHYTEAFF.

Points on this clonotype: A junction boundary mismatches the germline segment, possibly from a read error. The chain employs TRBV5-3 and TRBJ1-1; possible D gene TRBD1, 5 bases. TRBV5-3 is sorted into the ORF group, with uncertain function. CDR3 length: 13 residues. The CDR3 region has the DNA TGTGCCAGCAGCTTGGCAGGGCCCGGCGTAGCTTTCTTT. It is translated as CASSLAGPGVAFF.

This clonotype was counted ten times or more. V usage is TRBV7-2 and J usage is TRBJ1-2, with TRBD1 as a possible D gene (5 bases). There are 15 residues in the CDR3. Germline assignment: CDR1 SGHTA and CDR2 FQGNSA. The germline V and J ends were trimmed by 1 base and 2 bases, with 11 bases remaining between them. CDR3 nucleotide sequence: TGTGCCAGCAGCTTAGGAGGGACGTTAAACTATGGCTACACCTTC. Residues: CASSLGGTLNYGYTF.

This clonotype was counted ten times or more. The chain employs TRBV7-2 and TRBJ2-5, with TRBD2 matching over 7 bases. CDR1 SGHTA and CDR2 FQGNSA come from the germline V gene. The CDR3 runs 15 residues. With 4 bases clipped from V and 6 bases from J, the junction kept 11 bases outside the gene matches. CDR3 residues: CASSSSGRGSQTQYF. In DNA, the CDR3 is TGTGCCAGCAGCTCCTCGGGGAGGGGTAGCCAGACCCAGTACTTC.

V and J are TRBV27 and TRBJ1-1, with no clear D. Trimming left V 3 bases short and J 8 bases short, with 16 bases between. Germline V gene data show CDR1 as MNHEY and CDR2 as SMNVEV (reference sequence). This CDR3 spans 14 amino acids. The DNA for the CDR3 is TGTGCCAGCAGTTTGTGGTCCGGGAGCCAGGAAGCTTTCTTT. Amino acid sequence: CASSLWSGSQEAFF.

On this clonotype: The junction departs from germline at one end; a sequencing error may be responsible. The J gene is TRBJ2-7, the V gene TRBV7-9; tentatively, D is TRBD1 or TRBD2 (5 bases each). Germline loops: CDR1 SEHNR, CDR2 FQNEAQ (reference sequence). This CDR3 is built from 14 residues. CDR3 loop: CASSSWDRGYDQYF. The CDR3 DNA is TGTGCCAGCAGCTCCTGGGACCGGGGATACGATCAGTACTTC.

This clonotype turned up a few times. The chain carries TRBV6-1 and TRBJ2-7; D may be TRBD1 (6 bases). Germline V gives CDR1 MNHNS, CDR2 SASEGT. The germline V and J ends were trimmed by 7 bases and 10 bases, with 17 bases remaining between them. The CDR3 sequence is 12 residues long. The chain's CDR3 is CASTGNRVGQYF. CDR3 DNA sequence: TGTGCCAGCACCGGCAACAGGGTCGGACAGTACTTC.

This chain links TRBV7-2 with TRBJ2-7; 8 nucleotides agree with TRBD1. CDR1 SGHTA and CDR2 FQGNSA come from the germline V gene. The CDR3 has 16 residues. V gave up 6 bases and J gave up 3 bases; unmatched junction bases: 13. CDR3 residues: CASRQATGAPIYEQYF. In DNA form, the CDR3 reads TGTGCCAGCAGACAAGCGACAGGGGCCCCTATCTACGAGCAGTACTTC.

The chain employs TRBV6-8 and TRBJ1-4; D gene ambiguous. Trimming took 1 base from V and 8 from J, leaving 17 bases between them. Germline CDR1 reads MNHGY; CDR2 reads SAAAGT. The CDR3 has 16 residues. The CDR3 DNA reads TGTGCCAGCAGTTACTTGGGAGGGCCCCGCAGCGAAAAACTGTTTTTT. It is translated as CASSYLGGPRSEKLFF.

The sample holds a few counts of this clonotype. V gene TRBV28 combines with J gene TRBJ1-5; D unclear. The CDR3 extends over 14 amino acids. Trimming left V 10 bases short and J 4 bases short, with 17 bases between. Per the germline V gene, CDR1 is MDHEN and CDR2 is SYDVKM. The CDR3 is CATRRPGENQPQHF. The CDR3 bases are TGTGCCACAAGGAGGCCAGGCGAGAATCAGCCCCAGCATTTT.

Concerning this clonotype: One end of the junction fails to match germline, which may point to a read error. The rearrangement uses TRBV27 and TRBJ1-2, with D tentatively TRBD1 (6 bases). The CDR3 is 15 amino acids. Germline assignment: CDR1 MNHEY and CDR2 SMNVEV (reference sequence). The CDR3 is CAISLSGGGYYGYTF. CDR3 nucleotide sequence: TGTGCCATCAGTTTATCGGGGGGCGGATATTATGGCTACACCTTC.

In this sample, this clonotype turned up many times. V gene TRBV7-8 combines with J gene TRBJ1-4; 11 bases are a match to TRBD1. CDR1 SGHVS and CDR2 FQNEAQ come from the germline V gene. V shed 6 bases, J shed 3 bases, and the junction held 12 bases outside the gene matches. This CDR3 comprises 18 residues. The CDR3 DNA is TGTGCCAGCAGTATAGGACAGGGGGCTTCTACAGCTAATGAAAAACTGTTTTTT. It yields the protein CASSIGQGASTANEKLFF. Full variable domain (remainder filled in from reference TRBV7-8 and TRBJ1-4): GAGVSQSPRYKVAKRGQDVALRCDPISGHVSLFWYQQALGQGPEFLTYFQNEAQLDKSGLPSDRFFAERPEGSVSTLKIQRTQQEDSAVYLCASSIGQGASTANEKLFFGSGTQLSVL.

This chain uses TRBV6-1 with TRBJ2-1; 9 bases line up with TRBD2. After removal of 2 bases from V and 7 bases from J, the junction contained 6 bases not matched to a gene. The germline gives CDR1 MNHNS, CDR2 SASEGT. CDR3 length: 15 amino acids. Written as DNA, the CDR3 is TGTGCCAGCAGTGAACTGCGGGGGGGAACGAATGAGCAGTTCTTC. Amino acids: CASSELRGGTNEQFF.

This clonotype was detected only a few times. The V gene is TRBV29-1, the J gene TRBJ2-1; the D is unclear. Germline CDR1 SQVTM, CDR2 ANQGSEA. The V and J ends lost 4 bases and 8 bases respectively, with 18 bases between them. CDR3 length equals 14 residues. CDR3 in amino acids: CSVAAAIDRHEQFF. CDR3 DNA: TGCAGCGTTGCGGCGGCCATAGACCGGCATGAGCAGTTCTTC.

This clonotype has more than one count but fewer than ten. The rearrangement links TRBV7-8 to TRBJ1-5; D gene ambiguous. Germline CDR1 and CDR2: SGHVS and FQNEAQ. This CDR3 has 15 amino acids. V shed 5 bases and J shed 1 base, with 12 bases lying between them. The CDR3 bases are TGTGCCAGCAGCCCGCATGGGGAAAGCAATCAGCCCCAGCATTTT. It yields the protein CASSPHGESNQPQHF.

This chain uses TRBV29-1 with TRBJ2-2, with 13 bases identical to TRBD2. The germline V gene has CDR1 SQVTM and CDR2 ANQGSEA. The CDR3 totals 16 residues. V was clipped by 4 bases and J by 6 bases; unmatched bases: 8. CDR3 amino acids: CSVGRTSGSEAGELFF. The CDR3 DNA sequence: TGCAGCGTTGGTAGGACTAGCGGGAGTGAGGCCGGGGAGCTGTTTTTT.

The chain joins TRBV19 to TRBJ1-1, with D possibly matching TRBD1 (5 bases). V lost 10 bases to trimming and J lost 3 bases, with 15 bases between them. Germline CDR1 is LNHDA and CDR2 is SQIVND (reference sequence). The CDR3 runs 13 residues. The CDR3 DNA follows: TGTGCCACCTCAAGCGGAGGGGACACTGAAGCTTTCTTT. Its translation: CATSSGGDTEAFF.

Turning to this clonotype: One end of the junction is discordant with germline, which a read error may explain. The chain is built from TRBV7-9 and TRBJ2-7; D gene unclear. This CDR3 is built from 12 residues. CDR1 and CDR2 (germline): SEHNR, FQNEAQ (reference sequence). The CDR3 spells CASSLGPYDQYF. DNA of the CDR3: TGTGCAAGCAGCTTAGGACCCTACGATCAGTACTTC.

This clonotype came up a few times. This rearrangement joins TRBV6-5 to TRBJ2-5, with D uncertain. The CDR3 length is 14 residues. The ends were cut back, 2 bases at V and 4 bases at J, with 11 bases in the middle. The germline V gene has CDR1 MNHEY and CDR2 SVGAGI. CDR3 region: CASSYALLRETQYF. The CDR3 DNA reads as TGTGCCAGCAGTTACGCCCTCCTTAGAGAGACCCAGTACTTC.

This clonotype was seen a few times. The chain carries TRBV29-1 and TRBJ1-5, with a tentative D call TRBD1 (5 bases). The length of the CDR3 is 13 residues. Germline V gene sequence: CDR1 SQVTM, CDR2 ANQGSEA. V lost 7 bases and J lost 5, with 15 bases in between. The chain's CDR3 is CSAGGGWDQPQHF. CDR3 in DNA: TGCAGCGCCGGGGGGGGATGGGATCAGCCCCAGCATTTT.